The 24 T cell receptor beta chains listed next were all sequenced from one sample in a study of STAT3 mutations in large granular lymphocyte leukemia. Overall study results and limits: Every T-cell large granular lymphocyte leukemia patient had at least one immunodominant TCR beta clonotype.

Clones were sequenced by immunoSEQ multiplex PCR, and TCRdb holds only the in-frame ones, with some missing. The sample has approximately 29,000 clones, approximately 86% seen once. The antigens for these receptors are not known. The sample comprised peripheral blood mononuclear cells. The source is a man in his fifties or sixties with T-cell large granular lymphocyte leukemia. Some clones in this sample may be carry-over from other donors' samples.

This sequence joins TRBV27 and TRBJ1-4; 7 bases are shared with TRBD1. The CDR3 contains 18 residues. Germline CDR1 and CDR2: MNHEY and SMNVEV (reference sequence). Trimming removed 6 bases from V and 5 bases from J; junction bases left unmatched: 18. DNA of the CDR3: TGTGCCAGCAGAGGAGGGGGTCCCTACAGGGGCGAAAATGAAAAACTGTTTTTT. It codes for CASRGGGPYRGENEKLFF.

This rearrangement joins TRBV28 to TRBJ2-3; 7 bases line up with TRBD1. V was pared by 3 bases and J by 2 bases, with 8 bases of the junction left unmatched. The CDR3 covers 16 residues. The germline V gene encodes CDR1 MDHEN and CDR2 SYDVKM. CDR3 bases: TGTGCCAGCAGTTTGGGCAGGGGGATACTCACAGATACGCAGTATTTT. Translating it yields CASSLGRGILTDTQYF. Together with reference TRBV28 and TRBJ2-3, the CDR3 gives the full variable domain: DVKVTQSSRYLVKRTGEKVFLECVQDMDHENMFWYRQDPGLGLRLIYFSYDVKMKEKGDIPEGYSVSREKKERFSLILESASTNQTSMYLCASSLGRGILTDTQYFGPGTRLTVL.

The chain is built from TRBV5-1 and TRBJ2-7, with D unresolved. Germline V gene lookup returns CDR1 SGHRS and CDR2 YFSETQ. V shed 4 bases and J shed 0 bases, with 11 bases lying between them. This CDR3 comprises 14 residues. CDR3 region: CASSTTANSYEQYF. The CDR3 DNA follows: TGCGCCAGCAGCACGACCGCAAACTCCTACGAGCAGTACTTC.

The V call is TRBV29-1, the J call TRBJ2-5; D is undetermined. The germline V gene encodes CDR1 SQVTM and CDR2 ANQGSEA. CDR3 length equals 11 residues. Trimming pared 1 base from V and 5 bases from J, leaving 5 bases between. The CDR3 sequence: CSVEVGETQYF. CDR3 coding DNA: TGCAGCGTTGAAGTGGGGGAGACCCAGTACTTC.

V is TRBV19 and J is TRBJ1-5; no clear D gene. The V and J ends lost 5 bases and 1 base respectively, with 12 bases between them. Germline V gives CDR1 LNHDA, CDR2 SQIVND (reference sequence). The CDR3 runs 15 residues. The CDR3 region has the DNA TGTGCCAGTAGTTCTACAACGGCGAGCAATCAGCCCCAGCATTTT. Translation: CASSSTTASNQPQHF.

The V call is TRBV5-6, the J call TRBJ1-2; D is unclear. CDR1 is SGHDT, CDR2 YYEEEE, per germline. This CDR3 has 14 residues. V was pared by 3 bases and J by 2 bases, with 11 bases between. DNA of the CDR3: TGTGCCAGCAGCTCCTGGACGGCAAACTATGGCTACACCTTC. This translates into CASSSWTANYGYTF.

The CDR3 sequence: CASSLATGLPNTGELFF. In DNA, the CDR3 is TGCGCCAGCAGCTTGGCGACGGGCCTTCCGAACACCGGGGAGCTGTTTTTT. V is TRBV5-1 and J is TRBJ2-2; D not resolved. The ends were cut back, 0 bases at V and 0 bases at J, with 12 bases in the middle. The CDR3 loop spans 17 amino acids. Germline V CDR1 and CDR2: SGHRS, YFSETQ.

The chain is built from TRBV7-9 and TRBJ1-3; the D gene is possibly TRBD1 (6 bases). Germline V gene data show CDR1 as SEHNR and CDR2 as FQNEAQ (reference sequence). V lost 3 bases to trimming and J lost 4 bases, with 10 bases between them. This CDR3 contains 14 residues. CDR3 sequence: CASSFEQGGNTIYF. The CDR3 DNA follows: TGTGCCAGCAGCTTCGAACAGGGAGGAAACACCATATATTTT.

Here the CDR3 DNA reads TGTGCGGGGGACAGGGGTGAGAGCAATCAGCCCCAGCATTTT. Encoded protein: CAGDRGESNQPQHF. The chain combines TRBV21-1 with TRBJ1-5; the D call in the table, TRBD1, was not verified against the DNA. TRBV21-1 represents a pseudogene. The CDR3 sequence is 14 residues long.

This chain joins TRBV12-5 and TRBJ2-1, with D possibly being TRBD1 or TRBD2 (5 bases each). Germline-derived CDR1 and CDR2 are LGHNT and FRNRAP. This CDR3 has 13 residues. Trimming left V 6 bases short and J 3 bases short, with 9 bases between. CDR3 sequence (DNA): TGTGCTAGTGGGGGGACGGGCTACAATGAGCAGTTCTTC. Translation: CASGGTGYNEQFF. Combining the CDR3 with reference TRBV12-5 and TRBJ2-1 gives the whole variable domain DARVTQTPRHKVTEMGQEVTMRCQPILGHNTVFWYRQTMMQGLELLAYFRNRAPLDDSGMPKDRFSAEMPDATLATLKIQPSEPRDSAVYFCASGGTGYNEQFFGPGTRLTVL.

J is TRBJ2-1 and V is TRBV18; a possible D gene is TRBD2 (5 bases). Germline V gene lookup returns CDR1 KGHSH and CDR2 LQKENI. The CDR3 is made up of 15 amino acids. Trimming cost V 2 bases and J 6 bases, with 14 bases left between them. CDR3 nucleotides: TGTGCCAGCTCACCATCGTCCGGGGAAGGCAATGAGCAGTTCTTC. Translating gives CASSPSSGEGNEQFF.

In this sample, this clone turned up once. This rearrangement joins TRBV7-9 to TRBJ2-3; 10 positions match TRBD2. This CDR3 region has 15 residues. J gave up 4 bases and V 3 bases, and 4 bases lay outside the gene matches. Germline CDR1 SEHNR, CDR2 FQNEAQ (reference sequence). CDR3 region: CASSFLAGVSDTQYF. The CDR3 DNA sequence: TGTGCCAGCAGCTTTCTAGCGGGAGTTTCAGATACGCAGTATTTT.

This chain connects TRBV5-1 to TRBJ2-7; TRBD1 is a possible D gene (5 bases). The CDR3 runs 15 residues. Germline-derived CDR1 and CDR2 are SGHRS and YFSETQ. V shed 3 bases and J shed 2 bases, with 15 bases lying between them. The CDR3 spells CASSSELDSPYEQYF. CDR3 nucleotides: TGCGCCAGCAGCTCGGAGCTTGACAGCCCCTACGAGCAGTACTTC.

This clone was detected once. The J gene is TRBJ2-1, the V gene TRBV7-3, with a possible D match to TRBD1 (6 bases). Per germline, CDR1 SGHTA and CDR2 FQGTGA. There are 15 residues in the CDR3. Trimming left V 2 bases short and J 4 bases short, with 12 bases between. The chain's CDR3 is CASSLRGTSYNEQFF. Written as DNA, the CDR3 is TGTGCCAGCAGCTTACGAGGGACAAGTTACAATGAGCAGTTCTTC.

This clone appeared a few times. This chain links TRBV18 with TRBJ2-2; TRBD1 agrees at 12 bases. This CDR3 has 16 residues. CDR1 KGHSH and CDR2 LQKENI come from the germline V gene. V lost 4 bases to trimming and J lost 5 bases; unmatched junction nucleotides: 5. The CDR3 spells CASSRPGQGATGELFF. The DNA of the CDR3 is TGTGCCAGCTCACGACCGGGACAGGGGGCAACCGGGGAGCTGTTTTTT. Looking up the rest from reference TRBV18 and TRBJ2-2 gives the full variable domain: NAGVMQNPRHLVRRRGQEARLRCSPMKGHSHVYWYRQLPEEGLKFMVYLQKENIIDESGMPKERFSAEFPKEGPSILRIQQVVRGDSAAYFCASSRPGQGATGELFFGEGSRLTVL.

This clone was seen only once. The J gene is TRBJ2-1, the V gene TRBV7-9, with 10 bases lining up with TRBD2. The ends lost 1 base at V and 9 bases at J; junction bases unmatched: 9. CDR3 length equals 16 residues. Germline V gives CDR1 SEHNR, CDR2 FQNEAQ (reference sequence). Here the CDR3 reads CASSLGLAGWIGEQFF. CDR3 nucleotides: TGTGCCAGCAGCTTAGGACTAGCGGGTTGGATAGGTGAGCAGTTCTTC.

The chain links TRBV18 to TRBJ1-1; 9 bases are shared with TRBD1. Losses at the gene ends were 6 bases for V and 4 bases for J; bases not matched to a gene: 12. The CDR3 has 16 residues. Germline assignment: CDR1 KGHSH and CDR2 LQKENI. As DNA, the CDR3 is TGTGCCAGCTCGTACGGGACAGGGACCCTAGGCACTGAAGCTTTCTTT. Translating it yields CASSYGTGTLGTEAFF.

The genes are TRBV7-9 and TRBJ2-1, with 9 bases lining up with TRBD1. The ends lost 5 bases at V and 8 bases at J; junction bases unmatched: 7. This CDR3 has 14 residues. CDR1 is SEHNR, CDR2 FQNEAQ, per germline (reference sequence). This CDR3 reads CASSIQGAWDEQFF. CDR3 in DNA: TGTGCCAGCAGCATACAGGGGGCTTGGGATGAGCAGTTCTTC.

The chain couples TRBV7-9 to TRBJ2-3; 9 positions agree with TRBD1. Germline loops: CDR1 SEHNR, CDR2 FQNEAQ (reference sequence). The J segment lost 3 bases and the V segment lost 5 bases, leaving 6 bases of the junction unmatched. This CDR3 is 15 amino acids long. CDR3 coding DNA: TGTGCCAGCAGCAAGGGACAGGGTTTGACAGATACGCAGTATTTT. The encoded protein is CASSKGQGLTDTQYF.

The J gene is TRBJ1-1, the V gene TRBV2, with D tentatively TRBD1 (6 bases). The CDR3 is 15 amino acids. Germline values: CDR1 SNHLY, CDR2 FYNNEI. V gave up 3 bases and J gave up 2 bases, with 13 bases separating them. CDR3 in DNA: TGTGCCAGCAGTGAGGAGACAGGCTTCAACACTGAAGCTTTCTTT. Protein product: CASSEETGFNTEAFF.

The chain uses TRBV29-1 and TRBJ2-3; D remains unclear. V gave up 7 bases and J gave up 5 bases, with 16 bases separating them. The CDR3 spans 13 residues. Germline V lookup: CDR1 SQVTM, CDR2 ANQGSEA. Written as DNA, the CDR3 is TGCAGCGCCAAACTTCAGTGGGAAGATACGCAGTATTTT. The encoded protein is CSAKLQWEDTQYF.

This chain uses TRBV7-9 with TRBJ2-4; TRBD1 agrees at 10 bases. CDR1 and CDR2 from the germline V gene are SEHNR and FQNEAQ (reference sequence). J gave up 1 base and V 8 bases, and 8 bases lay outside the gene matches. The length of the CDR3 is 16 residues. CDR3 nucleotides: TGTGCCAGCGGGAACCCGGGACAGGGGGCCAAAAACATTCAGTACTTC. Its translation is CASGNPGQGAKNIQYF.

This rearrangement joins TRBV19 to TRBJ1-2, with D maybe TRBD1 (5 bases). Trimming left V 6 bases short and J 5 bases short, with 13 bases between. CDR1 and CDR2 from the germline V gene are LNHDA and SQIVND (reference sequence). The CDR3 is 13 amino acids. CDR3 residues: CASSRSRVYGYTF. The CDR3 coding sequence is TGTGCCAGTAGCCGAAGCAGGGTTTATGGCTACACCTTC.

The rearrangement uses TRBV18 and TRBJ1-2, with D possibly being TRBD1 (6 bases). CDR3 size: 13 residues. Germline V lookup: CDR1 KGHSH, CDR2 LQKENI. V lost 2 bases to trimming and J lost 4 bases, with 8 bases between them. The CDR3 nucleotides are TGTGCCAGCTCACCAGGACAGAGCTATGGCTACACCTTC. Protein product: CASSPGQSYGYTF.